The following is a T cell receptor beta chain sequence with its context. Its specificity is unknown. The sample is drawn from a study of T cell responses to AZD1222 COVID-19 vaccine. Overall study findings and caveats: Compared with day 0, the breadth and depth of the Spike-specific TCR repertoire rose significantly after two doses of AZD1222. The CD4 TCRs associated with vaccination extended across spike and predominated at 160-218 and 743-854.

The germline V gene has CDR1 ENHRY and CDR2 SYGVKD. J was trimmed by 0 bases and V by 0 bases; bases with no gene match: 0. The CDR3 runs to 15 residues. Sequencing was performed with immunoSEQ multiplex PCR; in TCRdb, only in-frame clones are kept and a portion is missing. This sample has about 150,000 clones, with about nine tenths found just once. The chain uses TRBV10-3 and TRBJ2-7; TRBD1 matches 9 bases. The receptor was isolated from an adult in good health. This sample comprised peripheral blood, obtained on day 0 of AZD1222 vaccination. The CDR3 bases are TGTGCCATCAGTGAGTCGACAGGGGGCTCCTACGAGCAGTACTTC. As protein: CAISESTGGSYEQYF.